This TCR beta chain was identified during a study of blood T cell repertoires in COVID-19. Study information: Samples came from the United States, Italy and Spain, spanning acute and convalescent COVID-19. T cells, B-cell-depleted T cells, or PBMCs provided the cDNA or gDNA that served as material.

In the original analysis: The assay estimated nucleated cells by amplifying reference gene primers. Sequencing used immunoSEQ multiplex PCR; TCRdb keeps in-frame clones, though not all of them. The DNA gave D and trimming, while V, J and clone size come from that table. The table has 250,000 or so clones, 80% to 90% seen once. Germline CDR1 SGHTA, CDR2 FQGNSA. The CDR3 totals 18 residues. J lost 0 bases, V lost 2 bases, and 10 bases had no gene match. This receptor was identified in a woman aged 70 to 79 with acute or convalescent COVID-19. V and J are TRBV7-2 and TRBJ1-3; TRBD1 matches at 7 bases. Source material: peripheral blood. CDR3 sequence (DNA): TGTGCCAGCAGCTTATCCCCAGGGGGTGGGAGCTCTGGAAACACCATATATTTT. Residues: CASSLSPGGGSSGNTIYF.